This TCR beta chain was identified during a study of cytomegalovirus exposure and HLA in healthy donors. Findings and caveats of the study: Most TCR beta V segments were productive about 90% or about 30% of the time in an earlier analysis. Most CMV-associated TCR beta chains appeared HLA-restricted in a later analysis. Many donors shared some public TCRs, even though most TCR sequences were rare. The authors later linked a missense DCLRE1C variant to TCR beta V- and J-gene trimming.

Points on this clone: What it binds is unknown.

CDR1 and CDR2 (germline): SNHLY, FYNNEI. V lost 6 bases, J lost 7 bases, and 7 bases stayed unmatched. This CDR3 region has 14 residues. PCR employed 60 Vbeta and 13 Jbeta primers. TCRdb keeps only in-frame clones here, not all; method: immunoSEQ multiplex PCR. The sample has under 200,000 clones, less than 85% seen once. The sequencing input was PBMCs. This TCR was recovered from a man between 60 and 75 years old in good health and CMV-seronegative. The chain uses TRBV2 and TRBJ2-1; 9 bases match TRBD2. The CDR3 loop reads CASSPRGGGNEQFF. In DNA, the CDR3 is TGTGCCAGCAGCCCGCGGGGGGGCGGGAATGAGCAGTTCTTC.